The sample holds a few counts of the clone carrying this T cell receptor (beta chain). Germline-derived CDR1 and CDR2 are MDHEN and SYDVKM. This CDR3 is 16 amino acids long. J lost 3 bases, V lost 4 bases, and 11 bases had no gene match. This record comes from a study of blood T cell repertoires in COVID-19. How the authors handled the data: For nucleated cells, counts were estimated from reference gene primer amplification. The assay was immunoSEQ multiplex PCR, and TCRdb's table has in-frame clones only and misses some. V and J calls and clone size follow that table, whereas D and trimming were derived from the DNA. The sample contains about 300,000 clones, around 87% of which appear only once.

The chain combines TRBV28 with TRBJ1-2; the match to TRBD1 covers 7 bases. This clonotype was sampled from a man between 65 and 85 years old with acute or convalescent COVID-19. The material sequenced was peripheral blood. DNA for the CDR3: TGTGCCAGCAGTTCGACAGGGACAGCCACGGACTATGGCTACACCTTC. It specifies CASSSTGTATDYGYTF.